The 29 T cell receptor beta chains in this list originate from one sample, sequenced in a study of Ad26.COV2.S vaccination and SARS-CoV-2 variants. Treatment of the sample: roughly 19 received Ad26.COV2.S at low or high dose, single or two shots; roughly five received placebo; per-sample allocation not given. Sample collection was performed on day 63 after the first vaccine or placebo injection. Profiling relied on immunoSEQ multiplex PCR, and the TCRdb table lists in-frame clones only, not all of them. This sample carries 400,000 or so clones, approximately 90% of them seen once, and the ten largest clones take roughly 3.2%. The material was peripheral blood, obtained in a trial of Ad26.COV2.S vaccine versus placebo. Receptors were obtained from a person aged 18-60 years who received the Ad26.COV2.S COVID-19 vaccine or a placebo.

V is TRBV19 and J is TRBJ2-5, with 10 bases that match TRBD1. Germline CDR1 LNHDA, CDR2 SQIVND (reference sequence). With V trimmed by 1 base and J by 7 bases, 12 bases remained unmatched. The CDR3 is made up of 17 amino acids. This chain's CDR3 is CASSIGTGGTSEGTQYF. CDR3 bases: TGTGCCAGTAGTATAGGGACAGGGGGGACTTCTGAGGGGACCCAGTACTTC.

The chain carries TRBV12-3 or TRBV12-4 and TRBJ1-3; no clear D gene. The CDR3 runs to 13 residues. Trimming removed 5 bases from V and 0 bases from J, with 5 bases in between. This chain's CDR3 is CASSTDSGNTIYF. The CDR3 nucleotides read TGTGCCAGCAGTACAGACTCTGGAAACACCATATATTTT.

The chain recombines TRBV27 with TRBJ1-2; TRBD1 might be the D (5 bases). V was clipped by 5 bases and J by 4 bases, with 17 bases between them. Germline loops: CDR1 MNHEY, CDR2 SMNVEV (reference sequence). This CDR3 has 15 amino acids. The chain's CDR3 is CASSLQGAGFYGYTF. The CDR3, as DNA: TGTGCCAGCAGTCTCCAAGGGGCAGGTTTCTATGGCTACACCTTC.

The V gene is TRBV7-2, the J gene TRBJ2-1, with D hard to call. Germline loops: CDR1 SGHTA, CDR2 FQGNSA. The V gene lost 6 bases and the J gene lost 15 bases, with 15 bases spanning the gap. CDR3 length: 11 residues. CDR3 amino acids: CASSQRPLAFF. In DNA, the CDR3 is TGTGCCAGCAGTCAGAGACCCCTCGCGTTCTTC.

The chain combines TRBV5-4 with TRBJ1-3; D perhaps matches TRBD1 (6 bases). V was trimmed by 4 bases and J by 0 bases, leaving 17 bases between them. The germline gives CDR1 SGHNT, CDR2 YYREEE (reference sequence). The CDR3 contains 17 residues. The CDR3, as DNA: TGTGCCAGCAGCCCCGCCGCAGGGGTAAGCTCTGGAAACACCATATATTTT. Translating gives CASSPAAGVSSGNTIYF.

This clone was found a few times. The chain is built from TRBV30 and TRBJ1-1, with D unclear. V lost 1 base and J lost 10, with 10 bases in between. Germline V gene data show CDR1 as GTSNPN and CDR2 as SVGIG (reference sequence). The CDR3 sequence is 11 residues long. The CDR3 bases are TGTGCCTGGAGTGATGCGATAGCAGCTTTCTTT. Amino acids: CAWSDAIAAFF.

The chain is built from TRBV2 and TRBJ1-1, with 9 bases identical to TRBD1. The germline gives CDR1 SNHLY, CDR2 FYNNEI. J gave up 0 bases and V 4 bases, and 3 bases lay outside the gene matches. The CDR3 runs 15 residues. The CDR3 bases are TGTGCCAGCAGTGGATGGGACAGGGTGAACACTGAAGCTTTCTTT. Its translation: CASSGWDRVNTEAFF.

The chain carries TRBV2 and TRBJ2-7; 7 bases agree with TRBD1. The germline V gene has CDR1 SNHLY and CDR2 FYNNEI. The V and J ends lost 6 bases and 6 bases, in that order; junction bases with no gene match: 14. The CDR3 runs to 15 residues. This CDR3 is CASSPSTGSFGEQYF. Here the CDR3 DNA reads TGTGCCAGCAGCCCCTCGACAGGGAGTTTCGGCGAGCAGTACTTC.

This chain joins TRBV3-1 (or the pseudogene TRBV3-2) and TRBJ1-3, with a weak D call TRBD1 (5 bases). Between the trimmed V and J ends, which lost 0 bases and 4 bases, there was a span of 16 bases. The germline V gene encodes CDR1 LGHDT and CDR2 YNNKEL (reference sequence). The CDR3 is 17 amino acids. CDR3 protein: CASSQDRGGTLGNTIYF. The CDR3 nucleotides are TGTGCCAGCAGCCAAGATCGGGGAGGGACTCTGGGAAACACCATATATTTT.

The J gene is TRBJ1-1, the V gene TRBV20-1, with D tentatively TRBD1 (5 bases). Germline V CDR1 and CDR2: DFQATT, SNEGSKA (reference sequence). The CDR3 contains 14 residues. V lost 3 bases, J lost 2 bases, and 13 bases lay in between. The CDR3, as DNA: TGCAGTGCTAGTGTGGGGGGGGTCAACACTGAAGCTTTCTTT. This translates into CSASVGGVNTEAFF.

V is TRBV5-1 and J is TRBJ2-2; no clear D. The CDR3 covers 13 residues. Germline V gene sequence: CDR1 SGHRS, CDR2 YFSETQ. V shed 1 base and J shed 3 bases, with 4 bases lying between them. The CDR3 DNA sequence: TGCGCCAGCAGCTTGAAGGACACCGGGGAGCTGTTTTTT. Protein product: CASSLKDTGELFF. The full variable domain, rest sourced from reference TRBV5-1 and TRBJ2-2, is KAGVTQTPRYLIKTRGQQVTLSCSPISGHRSVSWYQQTPGQGLQFLFEYFSETQRNKGNFPGRFSGRQFSNSRSEMNVSTLELGDSALYLCASSLKDTGELFFGEGSRLTVL.

This clone has just a few counts. The rearrangement uses TRBV19 and TRBJ2-7; weak D call: TRBD1 (5 bases). From germline, CDR1 is LNHDA and CDR2 SQIVND (reference sequence). This CDR3 spans 15 amino acids. Trimming left V 3 bases short and J 2 bases short, with 14 bases between. CDR3: CASSMGRIQPYEQYF. Written as DNA, the CDR3 is TGTGCCAGTAGTATGGGGCGGATACAACCCTACGAGCAGTACTTC.

This clone turned up a few times. V usage is TRBV19 and J usage is TRBJ2-2, with 9 bases identical to TRBD1. Per germline, CDR1 LNHDA and CDR2 SQIVND (reference sequence). Unmatched junction bases numbered 8, after V lost 3 bases and J lost 3 bases. The length of the CDR3 is 17 residues. The CDR3 loop reads CASSILPGQGYTGELFF. The CDR3 nucleotides are TGTGCCAGTAGTATTCTCCCGGGACAGGGATACACCGGGGAGCTGTTTTTT.

This sequence joins TRBV19 and TRBJ1-5, with D tentatively TRBD1 (5 bases). V lost 7 bases to trimming and J lost 6 bases, with 19 bases between them. Germline assignment: CDR1 LNHDA and CDR2 SQIVND (reference sequence). CDR3 length equals 15 residues. The CDR3 nucleotides are TGTGCCAGTAAGGACCCCCCAGGGATGAGTCAGCCCCAGCATTTT. Translation gives CASKDPPGMSQPQHF.

Concerning this clone itself: The sample carries other DNA sequences with the same CDR3. V usage is TRBV5-1 and J usage is TRBJ1-1; the D is unclear. The germline gives CDR1 SGHRS, CDR2 YFSETQ. The ends were cut back, 0 bases at V and 2 bases at J, with 5 bases in the middle. The CDR3 is 13 residues long. The CDR3 DNA reads TGCGCCAGCAGCTTGGGAGTTAACACTGAAGCTTTCTTT. Translated, it gives CASSLGVNTEAFF.

V gene TRBV7-9 combines with J gene TRBJ1-6; the D is unclear. The germline V and J ends were trimmed by 10 bases and 4 bases, with 11 bases remaining between them. Germline CDR1 is SEHNR and CDR2 is FQNEAQ (reference sequence). The CDR3 totals 13 residues. The CDR3 sequence: CATRSEYNSPLHF. In DNA form, the CDR3 reads TGTGCCACCAGGTCGGAATATAATTCACCCCTCCACTTT.

A single count supports this clone. The gene calls are TRBV27 and TRBJ2-1, with TRBD1 matching 7 bases. Germline V lookup: CDR1 MNHEY, CDR2 SMNVEV (reference sequence). The CDR3 length is 14 residues. V lost 3 bases, J lost 2 bases, and 1 base stayed unmatched. The CDR3: CASSLQGAYNEQFF. Here the CDR3 DNA reads TGTGCCAGCAGTTTGCAGGGGGCCTACAATGAGCAGTTCTTC.

The chain recombines TRBV6-5 with TRBJ1-4, with D uncertain. Germline V CDR1 and CDR2: MNHEY, SVGAGI. This CDR3 region has 11 residues. With 6 bases removed from V and 4 bases from J, the gap between germline ends came to 3 bases. For the CDR3, the DNA is TGTGCCAGCAGCCTTAATGAAAAACTGTTTTTT. Its translation: CASSLNEKLFF.

The chain combines TRBV7-8 with TRBJ1-4; D is perhaps TRBD1 (6 bases). There are 17 residues in the CDR3. Trimming left V 5 bases short and J 2 bases short, with 18 bases between. Germline V gene sequence: CDR1 SGHVS, CDR2 FQNEAQ. The CDR3 reads CASSAGHSLGTNEKLFF. The CDR3 coding sequence is TGTGCCAGCAGCGCGGGACACAGCCTCGGGACTAATGAAAAACTGTTTTTT.

The CDR3 sequence is CASWGRVGNTIYF. In DNA form, the CDR3 reads TGTGCCAGTTGGGGAAGGGTCGGAAACACCATATATTTT. The rearrangement joins TRBV21-1 to TRBJ1-3. TRBV21-1 is deemed a pseudogene. CDR3 size: 13 residues.

The chain has TRBV7-9 and TRBJ2-2, with 8 positions matching TRBD1. The V gene's germline CDR1 is SEHNR and CDR2 FQNEAQ (reference sequence). J was trimmed by 4 bases and V by 6 bases; bases with no gene match: 7. The CDR3 runs to 15 residues. The CDR3 DNA is TGTGCCAGCAGACAGACAGGGGCGATCACCGGGGAGCTGTTTTTT. This translates into CASRQTGAITGELFF.

This chain connects TRBV29-1 to TRBJ2-3, with no clear D. CDR1 is SQVTM and CDR2 is ANQGSEA in the germline V gene. Between the trimmed V and J ends, which lost 4 bases and 0 bases, there was a span of 5 bases. The CDR3 has 12 residues. The CDR3 DNA is TGCAGCGTTGTGAGTAGCACAGATACGCAGTATTTT. Residues: CSVVSSTDTQYF.

CDR3 sequence: CAISESPRQGAPEQYF. The CDR3 DNA sequence: TGTGCCATCAGTGAGTCTCCCCGACAGGGAGCCCCTGAGCAGTACTTC. The J gene is TRBJ2-7, the V gene TRBV10-3; 7 bases are a match to TRBD1. There are 16 residues in the CDR3. Trimming took 0 bases from V and 7 from J; bases not matched to a gene: 12. Germline V lookup: CDR1 ENHRY, CDR2 SYGVKD.

The chain combines TRBV30 with TRBJ2-3; D not certain. Trimming stripped 4 bases from V and 0 bases from J, with 8 bases between. CDR3 length equals 13 residues. Germline-derived CDR1 and CDR2 are GTSNPN and SVGIG (reference sequence). The CDR3 DNA reads TGTGCCTGGACCCGAATTAGCACAGATACGCAGTATTTT. This encodes CAWTRISTDTQYF.

The chain links TRBV11-3 to TRBJ2-7; D is ambiguous. The CDR3 is 13 amino acids. The germline CDR1 and CDR2 sequences are SGHNT and YENEEA. V was shortened by 0 bases and J by 1 base, with 4 bases between the two germline ends. This chain's CDR3 is CASSLEGSYEQYF. CDR3 bases: TGTGCCAGCAGCTTAGAGGGTTCCTACGAGCAGTACTTC.

The genes are TRBV5-1 and TRBJ1-1; D perhaps matches TRBD1 (6 bases). V was trimmed by 5 bases and J by 3 bases, leaving 17 bases between them. This CDR3 is 15 amino acids long. Per germline, CDR1 SGHRS and CDR2 YFSETQ. Written as DNA, the CDR3 is TGCGCCAGCAGAGCTCAAGGACAGATGGACACTGAAGCTTTCTTT. Amino acids: CASRAQGQMDTEAFF. Full variable domain (outside the CDR3, taken from reference TRBV5-1 and TRBJ1-1): KAGVTQTPRYLIKTRGQQVTLSCSPISGHRSVSWYQQTPGQGLQFLFEYFSETQRNKGNFPGRFSGRQFSNSRSEMNVSTLELGDSALYLCASRAQGQMDTEAFFGQGTRLTVV.

The gene calls are TRBV3-1 (or the pseudogene TRBV3-2) and TRBJ2-2, with D unclear. Trimming shortened V by 4 bases and J by 7 bases, and 10 bases separated the two germline ends. From germline, CDR1 is LGHDT and CDR2 YNNKEL (reference sequence). This CDR3 has 13 amino acids. CDR3: CASSPLLIGELFF. In DNA form, the CDR3 reads TGTGCCAGCAGCCCGCTCCTAATCGGGGAGCTGTTTTTT.

This chain connects TRBV5-4 to TRBJ2-7, with D perhaps TRBD1 or TRBD2 (6 bases each). V was pared by 4 bases and J by 13 bases, with 21 bases between. Germline CDR1 is SGHNT and CDR2 is YYREEE (reference sequence). The CDR3 contains 13 residues. The DNA of the CDR3 is TGTGCCAGCAGCCCCTTCGAGGGGGGAAGCAAATACTTC. Its translation: CASSPFEGGSKYF.

The rearrangement uses TRBV15 and TRBJ2-1; D is unclear. Germline lookup yields CDR1 LNHNV and CDR2 YYDKDF (reference sequence). This CDR3 is 14 amino acids long. V was shortened by 3 bases and J by 4 bases, with 10 bases between the two germline ends. CDR3 region: CATSSLGSYNEQFF. The CDR3 DNA sequence: TGTGCCACCAGCAGCCTGGGCAGTTACAATGAGCAGTTCTTC.